This T cell receptor beta chain comes out of a study of blood T cell repertoires in COVID-19. For the study at large: The United States, Italy and Spain were the sources of the acute and convalescent COVID-19 samples.

Generated by immunoSEQ multiplex PCR, the TCRdb table keeps only in-frame clones and is missing some. The sample carries about 150,000 clones, about 79% recorded once. V dropped 4 bases and J dropped 2; count of bases not matched to a gene: 1. In germline, CDR1 is GTSNPN, CDR2 SVGIG (reference sequence). The CDR3 spans 14 residues. This clone has only a few counts. The sequenced material came from peripheral blood. This TCR was recovered from a woman aged 45 to 65 in a cohort sampled during active or convalescent COVID-19. The chain has TRBV30 and TRBJ2-5; 13 nucleotides match TRBD2. The CDR3 DNA follows: TGTGCCTGGAAACTAGCGGGGGGGCAAGAGACCCAGTACTTC. Protein product: CAWKLAGGQETQYF.